This TCR beta chain was profiled in a study of T cells after yellow fever vaccination. Study-level information: Preparation of the low-cell-number fractions used SMART-Seq v4 Ultra Low Input. Study results and limitations: Subsequent to the booster, the majority of primary-vaccination clones reappeared (approximately 95% CD4, approximately 85% CD8). There was a possibility that FACS-sorted repertoires contained abundant clonotypes contaminating from the bulk population.

It was through 5'RACE template switching that TCR cDNA was made, with a universal primer site and UMIs added. From the 5' RACE reads, TCRdb called clonotypes with MiXCR, one entry per CDR3 protein. The sample shows about 240,000 distinct CDR3 sequences, 6.9% of them seen only once. This clonotype was observed a few times. Its target is unknown. The CDR3 consists of 11 residues. Germline lookup yields CDR1 DFQATT and CDR2 SNEGSKA (reference sequence). The V and J ends lost 7 bases and 4 bases, in that order; junction bases with no gene match: 4. The source of this sequence is a man aged 30 to 45 who received the YFV17D yellow fever vaccine. Sequencing was performed on CD4+ T cells sorted from PBMCs, taken 15 days after the yellow fever booster vaccination. The chain recombines TRBV20-1 with TRBJ2-7, with 7 bases that match TRBD2. The CDR3 coding sequence is TGCAGTGGACTAGCTGATTACGAGCAGTACTTC. This codes for CSGLADYEQYF.